The T cell receptor beta chain under discussion was sequenced for a study of blood T cell repertoires in COVID-19. Study-wide background: COVID-19 samples from acute and convalescent phases originated in the United States, Italy and Spain.

Libraries were prepared by immunoSEQ multiplex PCR; TCRdb keeps only in-frame clonotypes and omits some of them. The sample has about 300,000 clones, 80% to 90% seen once; the top ten hold about 4.1%. Germline-derived CDR1 and CDR2 are SQVTM and ANQGSEA. The CDR3 has 14 amino acids. With 4 bases removed from V and 0 bases from J, the gap between germline ends came to 13 bases. This receptor was identified in a man in his thirties or forties who had recovered from COVID-19. V usage is TRBV29-1 and J usage is TRBJ2-7; possibly TRBD2 for D (5 bases). Sequences were obtained from PBMCs or T cells enriched from blood (not recorded which). The CDR3 sequence is CSVAGYLSSYEQYF. CDR3 nucleotides: TGCAGCGTTGCGGGATACCTTAGCTCCTACGAGCAGTACTTC.